This T cell receptor (beta chain) was retrieved from a study of early T cells in non-severe SARS-CoV-2 infection (TCRdb year 2021). Background on the whole study: TCR sequencing used bulk RNA from unsorted whole blood, so alpha and beta chains could not be paired.

This clonotype was detected only a few times. The antigen it binds to is not known. The sample holds no much larger clone one base away, and base qualities are not on file. Results and caveats for the whole study, not just this receptor: VDJdb matching was skewed toward anti-spike CD8 responses and likely underestimated virus-specific expansions by missing private and CD4 specificities.

A case-control design nested within a healthcare worker cohort in London, UK, was used, with weekly nasopharyngeal swab PCR tests and blood sampling performed. Healthcare workers were recruited during the week of the UK lockdown, between 23 and 31 March 2020, and followed weekly for up to roughly 16 weeks. The junction shows trimming of 7 bases on V and 1 base on J, and the gene matches do not reach 5 bases of it. CDR1 is given as MNHEY and CDR2 as SVGEGT, both from the germline V gene. From the cysteine up to the phenylalanine, the CDR3 has a length of 14 residues. This entry keeps only the CDR3 DNA: 42 bases, framed from base 1. Receptors were amplified or captured by 5' RACE. Sequenced using a NextSeq 500. In the TCR library protocol, unique molecular identifiers were attached to individual cDNA molecules to correct for PCR bias and sequencing error. Both TCR alpha and beta chains were sequenced, and tight co-correlation was observed between alpha and beta sequence abundances in each sample. Turning to the authors' computational methods: Decombinator V4 was used to perform V gene, J gene and CDR3 annotation of TCR sequences. TCRs were defined as expanded if a significant change between any two time points was detected under a Poisson model with p below 0.0001. TCR abundances were normalised to the total number of TCRs sequenced per sample and were expressed as counts per million. TRAV1-2 paired with TRAJ12, TRAJ20 or TRAJ33 defined MAIT TCRs, while TRAV10 paired with TRAJ18 defined iNKT TCRs. VDJdb, accessed 1 November 2021, was searched for CMV, EBV and SARS-CoV-2 annotated TCRs, excluding TCRs annotated for multiple antigens. TCRdb passed the public sequencing reads through fastp at Q25 and MiXCR, retaining productive beta sequences. CDR3 protein sequences are deduplicated, and each keeps its most common genes and DNA. For this entry, the V and J calls and clone size follow TCRdb and not the study's own pipeline. The sample table shows around 100,000 distinct CDR3 sequences, and 13% are seen once. The ten largest clones take up 6.2% of the sample.

The receptor was derived from an adult who was a healthcare worker with PCR-confirmed SARS-CoV-2 infection or an uninfected control (not recorded which). Sequenced input: whole blood. The rearrangement combines TRBV6-2 or TRBV6-3 with TRBJ2-7, with 9 junctional bases fitting TRBD1. The encoded CDR3 is CASNPGQGSYEQYF. In nucleotide form, the sequence is TGTGCCAGCAATCCGGGACAGGGATCCTACGAGCAGTACTTC.